This TCR beta chain was sequenced in a study of blood T cell repertoires in COVID-19. The method was immunoSEQ multiplex PCR; TCRdb's version includes in-frame clones alone and lacks a portion of them. The sample gives more than 200,000 clones, 80% of which show up once; roughly 4.5% is in the top ten. This TCR was sampled from a young man with acute COVID-19. The sequenced material came from PBMCs or T cells enriched from blood (not recorded which).

CDR3 sequence reads: CAISESPQTGFEQYF. Written as DNA, the CDR3 is TGTGCCATCAGTGAGTCCCCCCAAACAGGGTTCGAGCAGTACTTC. This chain joins TRBV10-3 and TRBJ2-7, with a possible D match to TRBD1 (6 bases). The CDR3 has 15 residues. Germline-derived CDR1 and CDR2 are ENHRY and SYGVKD. V lost 0 bases and J lost 6, with 15 bases in between.